What follows are 5 T cell receptor beta chains derived from one specimen sequenced in a study of circulating and synovial CD4+ cells in juvenile arthritis. The data were produced by immunoSEQ multiplex PCR, yet TCRdb's version contains in-frame clones alone and is incomplete. The table includes 35,000 or so clones, 90% to 95% detected once. Sequencing was carried out using CD4+ T cells from blood. The receptors derive from a human donor with juvenile idiopathic arthritis.

V is TRBV28 and J is TRBJ2-3; D possibly corresponds to TRBD2 (6 bases). The CDR3 has 15 residues. CDR1 MDHEN and CDR2 SYDVKM come from the germline V gene. V dropped 3 bases and J dropped 0 bases, with 10 bases sitting between them. CDR3 protein: CASSFSGESTDTQYF. The CDR3 nucleotides read TGTGCCAGCAGTTTTAGCGGAGAGAGCACAGATACGCAGTATTTT. Together with reference TRBV28 and TRBJ2-3, the CDR3 gives the full variable domain: DVKVTQSSRYLVKRTGEKVFLECVQDMDHENMFWYRQDPGLGLRLIYFSYDVKMKEKGDIPEGYSVSREKKERFSLILESASTNQTSMYLCASSFSGESTDTQYFGPGTRLTVL.

The chain links TRBV9 to TRBJ2-5, with D hard to call. The V gene's germline CDR1 is SGDLS and CDR2 YYNGEE. This CDR3 comprises 15 residues. Trimming shortened V by 0 bases and J by 3 bases, and 12 bases separated the two germline ends. In DNA, the CDR3 is TGTGCCAGCAGCGTAGAAGTGGGCAGCAAAGAGACCCAGTACTTC. This translates into CASSVEVGSKETQYF.

The rearrangement links TRBV6-1 to TRBJ2-1, with a weak D call TRBD2 (6 bases). CDR3 length: 15 residues. Germline CDR1 reads MNHNS; CDR2 reads SASEGT. V shed 3 bases and J shed 8 bases, with 17 bases lying between them. CDR3 residues: CASSDWTIARDEQFF. As DNA, the CDR3 is TGTGCCAGCAGTGACTGGACTATCGCTAGGGATGAGCAGTTCTTC.

The V gene is TRBV28, the J gene TRBJ1-1; D is possibly TRBD1 (5 bases). Germline assignment: CDR1 MDHEN and CDR2 SYDVKM. This CDR3 is 13 amino acids long. V shed 7 bases and J shed 1 base, with 10 bases lying between them. Written as DNA, the CDR3 is TGTGCCAGCATGCCCGGGGGGAACACTGAAGCTTTCTTT. Protein: CASMPGGNTEAFF.

J is TRBJ1-5 and V is TRBV4-1, with 8 bases that match TRBD1. Germline V gives CDR1 MGHRA, CDR2 YSYEKL. The CDR3 is 16 residues long. V shed 1 base, J shed 3 bases, and the junction held 5 bases outside the gene matches. CDR3 residues: CASSQAGQGLNQPQHF. The CDR3 DNA reads as TGCGCCAGCAGCCAAGCCGGACAGGGACTCAATCAGCCCCAGCATTTT.